The sequence of this T cell receptor beta chain was determined in a study of B cell selection in AIRE deficiency (dated by TCRdb to between 2017 and 2020). A note on the overall study: A comparison of TCRbeta repertoires of sorted blood CD4+ conventional T cells and regulatory T cells was made between AIRE-deficient patients and healthy controls. The TCR-sequenced cohort comprised roughly five AIRE-deficient APECED patients and roughly five healthy control donors.

Notes on this clone: Its recognized antigen is unknown. No base quality information exists; no much larger clone differs at one position.

Summary of the overall study and its limitations: Roughly a third of the Treg TCRbeta sequences shared among healthy donors were found in patient Tconv cells, which suggests that Treg-biased clones were diverted into the Tconv compartment. Among 3657 shared Treg TCRbeta sequences, 31.6% were shared exclusively among healthy donors and over 7% exclusively among patients, which suggests that Treg selection is less efficient in the absence of AIRE. CDR3s were shorter in shared Treg sequences, reflecting a bias toward rearrangements that have few non-templated nucleotide insertions. Only TCRbeta chains were sequenced; 36.6% of shared healthy-donor Treg sequences also occurred in healthy Tconv, possibly because of differing TCRalpha chains. Tconv and Treg cells from AIRE-deficient patients showed TCRBV gene usage, CDR3 length and TCR diversity similar to those of healthy donors.

V loses 7 bases, J loses 2 bases, and the germline ends lie 13 bases apart. Its CDR3 holds 14 amino acids, cysteine through phenylalanine. Left in the record is the CDR3 DNA by itself, 42 bases read in frame from the first base. CDR1 and CDR2, per the germline V gene, are SGHRS and YFSETQ. The immunoSEQ platform was used to sequence the TCRbeta chains. Under the source paper's analysis protocol: Pooled conventional T cell repertoires yielded 85,000 to 110,000 distinct in-frame TCRbeta sequences from patients and approximately 150,000 from healthy donors. Treg TCRbeta sequences found in two or more individuals were defined as public, and these public Treg TCRbeta sequences were then searched for in Tconv repertoires. Differences between groups were assessed by Mann-Whitney U tests with Bonferroni-Dunn correction in GraphPad Prism 7.03. TCRdb holds this immuneACCESS table with in-frame rearrangements only. Some clones are missing; in checked studies, unresolved V genes explain under half, and the rest has no known cause. From that table come the V and J calls and clone size; the DNA was used to work out D and trimming. The sample table holds 20,000 to 25,000 clones, of which around 97% were seen once. About 0.17% of the sample is taken by the ten largest.

Conventional CD4 T cells were sorted as CD4+CD127+ cells. The AIRE-deficient patients had APECED syndrome. A FACSAria flow cytometer was used to sort the Tconv and Treg cells intended for TCRbeta sequencing. Sorted cells were collected in 5-ml round-bottom polystyrene tubes, and dry cell pellets were stored frozen at -80 degrees C prior to sequencing. The TCR comes from a human donor with AIRE deficiency. The source material was conventional CD4+ T cells sorted from PBMCs. The chain joins TRBV5-1 to TRBJ2-1; the D gene cannot be named for sure. CDR3 loop: CASHEDRPYNEQFF. The sequence in DNA is TGCGCCAGCCACGAGGACCGGCCCTACAATGAGCAGTTCTTC.